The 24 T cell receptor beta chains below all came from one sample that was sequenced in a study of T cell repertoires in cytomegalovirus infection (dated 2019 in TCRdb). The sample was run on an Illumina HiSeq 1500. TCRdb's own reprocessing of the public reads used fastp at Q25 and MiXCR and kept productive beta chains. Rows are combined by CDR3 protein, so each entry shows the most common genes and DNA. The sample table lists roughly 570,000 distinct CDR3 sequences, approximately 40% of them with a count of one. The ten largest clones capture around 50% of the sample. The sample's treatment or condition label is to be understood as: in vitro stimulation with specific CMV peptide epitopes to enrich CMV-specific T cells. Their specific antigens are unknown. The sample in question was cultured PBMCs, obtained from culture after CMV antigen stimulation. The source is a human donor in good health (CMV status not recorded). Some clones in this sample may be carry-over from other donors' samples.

The CDR3 nucleotides are TGTGCCAGCAGCTCCTCCTCCGACGGCCACAATGAGCAGTTCTTC. Its protein is CASSSSSDGHNEQFF. The chain is built from TRBV11-2 and TRBJ2-1; D gene unclear. Germline CDR1 and CDR2: SGHAT and FQNNGV. V lost 4 bases, J lost 5 bases, and 15 bases lay in between. The CDR3 sequence is 15 residues long. Full variable domain (missing parts from reference TRBV11-2 and TRBJ2-1): EAGVAQSPRYKIIEKRQSVAFWCNPISGHATLYWYQQILGQGPKLLIQFQNNGVVDDSQLPKDRFSAERLKGVDSTLKIQPAKLEDSAVYLCASSSSSDGHNEQFFGPGTRLTVL.

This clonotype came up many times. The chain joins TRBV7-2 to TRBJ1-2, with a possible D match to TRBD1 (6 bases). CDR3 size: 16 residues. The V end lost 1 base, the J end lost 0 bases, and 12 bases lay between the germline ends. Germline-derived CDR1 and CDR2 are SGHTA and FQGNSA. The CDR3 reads CASSLGTAKANYGYTF. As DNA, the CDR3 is TGTGCCAGCAGCTTAGGGACAGCGAAAGCTAACTATGGCTACACCTTC.

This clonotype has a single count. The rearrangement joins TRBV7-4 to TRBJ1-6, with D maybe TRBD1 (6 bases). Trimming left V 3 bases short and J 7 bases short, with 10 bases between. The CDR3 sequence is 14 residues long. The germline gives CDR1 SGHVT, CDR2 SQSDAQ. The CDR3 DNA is TGTGCCAGCAGCTTGGACAGTCGGAATTCACCCCTCCACTTT. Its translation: CASSLDSRNSPLHF.

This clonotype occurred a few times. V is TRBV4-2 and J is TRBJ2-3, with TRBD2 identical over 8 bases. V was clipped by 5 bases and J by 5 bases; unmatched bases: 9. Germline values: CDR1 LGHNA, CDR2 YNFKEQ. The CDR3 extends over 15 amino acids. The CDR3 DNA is TGTGCCAGCAGCTCCAGAGCGGGGGCCATAGATACGCAGTATTTT. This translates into CASSSRAGAIDTQYF.

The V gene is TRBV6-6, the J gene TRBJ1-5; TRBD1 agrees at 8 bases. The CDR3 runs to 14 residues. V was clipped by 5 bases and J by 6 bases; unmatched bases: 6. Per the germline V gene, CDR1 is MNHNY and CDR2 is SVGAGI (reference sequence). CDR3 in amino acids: CASSGQGSVQPQHF. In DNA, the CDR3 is TGTGCCAGCAGTGGACAGGGATCAGTTCAGCCCCAGCATTTT.

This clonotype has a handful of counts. CDR3 DNA sequence: TGTGCCAGCAGCTATCGGATGGGCGGGGAGCTGTTTTTT. It encodes CASSYRMGGELFF. The V and J genes are TRBV7-2 and TRBJ2-2; unclear D gene. V lost 4 bases and J lost 7, with 10 bases in between. The CDR3 is made up of 13 amino acids. Germline lookup yields CDR1 SGHTA and CDR2 FQGNSA.

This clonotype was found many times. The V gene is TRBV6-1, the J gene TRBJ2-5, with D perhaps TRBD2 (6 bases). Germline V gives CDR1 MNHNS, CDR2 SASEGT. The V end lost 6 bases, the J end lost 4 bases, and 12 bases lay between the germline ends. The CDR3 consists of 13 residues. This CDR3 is CASRRDHGETQYF. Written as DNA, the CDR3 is TGTGCCAGCAGGCGGGATCACGGAGAGACCCAGTACTTC.

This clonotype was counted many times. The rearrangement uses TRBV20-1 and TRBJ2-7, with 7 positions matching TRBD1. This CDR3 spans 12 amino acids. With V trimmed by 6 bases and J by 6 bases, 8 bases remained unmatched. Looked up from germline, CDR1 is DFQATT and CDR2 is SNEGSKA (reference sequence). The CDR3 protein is CSAPQTGSEQYF. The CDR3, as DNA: TGCAGTGCACCTCAGACAGGGAGCGAGCAGTACTTC.

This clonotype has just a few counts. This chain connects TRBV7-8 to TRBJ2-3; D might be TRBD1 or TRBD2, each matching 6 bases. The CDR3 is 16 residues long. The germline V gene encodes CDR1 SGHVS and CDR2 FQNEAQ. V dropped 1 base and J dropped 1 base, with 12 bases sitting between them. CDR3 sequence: CASSLVVGGGTDTQYF. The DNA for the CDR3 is TGTGCCAGCAGCTTAGTCGTGGGGGGCGGCACAGATACGCAGTATTTT.

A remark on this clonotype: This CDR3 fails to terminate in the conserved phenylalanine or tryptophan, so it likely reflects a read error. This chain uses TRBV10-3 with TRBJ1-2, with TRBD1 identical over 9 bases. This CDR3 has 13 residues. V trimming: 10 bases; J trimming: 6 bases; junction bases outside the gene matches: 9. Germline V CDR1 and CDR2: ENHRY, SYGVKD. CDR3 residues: CATTGGREDGYTL. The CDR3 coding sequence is TGTGCCACCACAGGGGGCCGCGAAGATGGCTACACCCTC.

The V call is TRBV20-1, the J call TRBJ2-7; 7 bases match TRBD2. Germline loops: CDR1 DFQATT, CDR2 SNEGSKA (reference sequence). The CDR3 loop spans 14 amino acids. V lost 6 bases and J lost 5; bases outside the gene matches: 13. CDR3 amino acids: CSASRVGGGNEQYF. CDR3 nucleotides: TGCAGTGCAAGTCGTGTTGGGGGGGGTAACGAGCAGTACTTC.

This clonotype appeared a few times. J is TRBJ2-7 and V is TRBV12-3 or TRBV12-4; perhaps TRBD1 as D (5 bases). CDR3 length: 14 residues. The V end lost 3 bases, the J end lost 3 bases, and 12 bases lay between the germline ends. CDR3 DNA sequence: TGTGCCAGCAGTTTTGCAGGGCCGGACTACGAGCAGTACTTC. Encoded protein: CASSFAGPDYEQYF.

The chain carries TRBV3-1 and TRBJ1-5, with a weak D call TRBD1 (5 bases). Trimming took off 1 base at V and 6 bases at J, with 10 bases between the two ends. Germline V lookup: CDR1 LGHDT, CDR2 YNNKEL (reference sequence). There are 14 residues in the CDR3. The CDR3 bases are TGTGCCAGCAGCCAAGGGGTTGGGGGTCAGCCCCAGCATTTT. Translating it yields CASSQGVGGQPQHF.

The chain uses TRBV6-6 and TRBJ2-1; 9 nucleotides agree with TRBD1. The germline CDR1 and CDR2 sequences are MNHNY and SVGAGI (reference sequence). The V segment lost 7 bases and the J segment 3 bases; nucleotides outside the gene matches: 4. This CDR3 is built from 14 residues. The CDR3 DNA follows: TGTGCCAGCACCCGGACAGGGGACTACAATGAGCAGTTCTTC. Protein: CASTRTGDYNEQFF.

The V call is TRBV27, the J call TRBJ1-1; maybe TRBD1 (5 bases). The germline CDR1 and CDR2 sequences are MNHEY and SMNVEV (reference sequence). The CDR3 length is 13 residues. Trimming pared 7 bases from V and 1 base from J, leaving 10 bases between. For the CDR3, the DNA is TGTGCCAGCACCCCTGGACAGAACACTGAAGCTTTCTTT. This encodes CASTPGQNTEAFF.

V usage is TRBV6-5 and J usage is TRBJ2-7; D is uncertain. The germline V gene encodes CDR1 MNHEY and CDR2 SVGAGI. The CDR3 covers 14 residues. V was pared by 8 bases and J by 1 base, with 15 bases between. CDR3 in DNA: TGTGCCAGCGCAGAGAATGGGAATTCCTACGAGCAGTACTTC. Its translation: CASAENGNSYEQYF.

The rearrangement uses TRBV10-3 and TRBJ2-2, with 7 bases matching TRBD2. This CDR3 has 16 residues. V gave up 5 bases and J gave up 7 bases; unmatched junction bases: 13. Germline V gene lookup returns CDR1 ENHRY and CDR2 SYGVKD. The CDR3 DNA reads TGTGCCATCAGTACGAGGGATGCGGGAGAAGTCGGGGAGCTGTTTTTT. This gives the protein CAISTRDAGEVGELFF.

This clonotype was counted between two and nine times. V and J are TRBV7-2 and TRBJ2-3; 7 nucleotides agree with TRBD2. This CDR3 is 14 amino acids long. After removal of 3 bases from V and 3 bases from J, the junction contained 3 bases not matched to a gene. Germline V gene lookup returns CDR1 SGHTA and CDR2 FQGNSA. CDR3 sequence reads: CASSFSGETDTQYF. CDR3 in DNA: TGTGCCAGCAGCTTCAGCGGGGAAACAGATACGCAGTATTTT.

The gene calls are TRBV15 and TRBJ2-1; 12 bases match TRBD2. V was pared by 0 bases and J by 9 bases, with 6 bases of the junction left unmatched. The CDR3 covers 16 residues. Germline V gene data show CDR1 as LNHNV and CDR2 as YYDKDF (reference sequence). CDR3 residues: CATSRDLLAGGIEQFF. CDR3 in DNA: TGTGCCACCAGCAGAGATCTACTAGCGGGGGGTATTGAGCAGTTCTTC.

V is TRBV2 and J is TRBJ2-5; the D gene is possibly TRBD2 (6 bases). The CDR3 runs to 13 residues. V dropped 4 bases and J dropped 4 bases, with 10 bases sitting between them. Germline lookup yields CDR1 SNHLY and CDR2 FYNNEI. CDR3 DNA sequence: TGTGCCAGCAGTGTAGGTAGCGGAGAGACCCAGTACTTC. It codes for CASSVGSGETQYF.

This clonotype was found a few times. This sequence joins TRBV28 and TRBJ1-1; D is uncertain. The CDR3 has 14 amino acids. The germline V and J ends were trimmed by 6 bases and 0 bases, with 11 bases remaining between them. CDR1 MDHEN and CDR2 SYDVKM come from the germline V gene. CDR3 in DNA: TGTGCCAGCAGCATCCTGATTTTGAACACTGAAGCTTTCTTT. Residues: CASSILILNTEAFF.

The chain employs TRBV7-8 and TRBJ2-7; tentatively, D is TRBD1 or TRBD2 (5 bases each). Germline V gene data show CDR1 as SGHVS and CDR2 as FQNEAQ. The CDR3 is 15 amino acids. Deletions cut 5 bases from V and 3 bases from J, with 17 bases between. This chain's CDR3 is CASSTRDGVIYEQYF. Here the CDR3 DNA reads TGTGCCAGCAGCACGAGGGACGGCGTGATCTACGAGCAGTACTTC.

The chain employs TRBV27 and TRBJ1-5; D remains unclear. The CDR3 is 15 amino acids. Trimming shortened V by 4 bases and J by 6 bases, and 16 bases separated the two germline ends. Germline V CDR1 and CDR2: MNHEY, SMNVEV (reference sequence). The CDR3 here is CASSSTLVVGQPQHF. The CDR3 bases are TGTGCCAGCAGTTCCACATTGGTTGTTGGTCAGCCCCAGCATTTT.

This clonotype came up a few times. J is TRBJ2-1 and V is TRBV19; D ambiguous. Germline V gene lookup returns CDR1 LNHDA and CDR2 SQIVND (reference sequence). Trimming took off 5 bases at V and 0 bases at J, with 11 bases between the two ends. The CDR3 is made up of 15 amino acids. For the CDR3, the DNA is TGTGCCAGTAGTTTAAATGGACCCTCCTACAATGAGCAGTTCTTC. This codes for CASSLNGPSYNEQFF.